Each of the 20 T cell receptor beta chains below was sequenced from the same sample in a study of blood T cell repertoires in COVID-19. Sequenced by immunoSEQ multiplex PCR; TCRdb stores in-frame clones only, minus some. The data contain over 200,000 clones, around 85% of them seen just once; the ten biggest clones take up roughly 7.9%. What was sequenced was peripheral blood. These receptors were taken from a woman older than 75 with acute or convalescent COVID-19.

The chain couples TRBV5-4 to TRBJ2-2; 7 bases match TRBD2. This CDR3 is built from 18 residues. The germline V gene encodes CDR1 SGHNT and CDR2 YYREEE (reference sequence). V was pared by 4 bases and J by 5 bases, with 17 bases of the junction left unmatched. Here the CDR3 DNA reads TGTGCCAGCAGCCCTGGGAGAGTCGGCGGGAGAGGAACCGGGGAGCTGTTTTTT. Its protein product is CASSPGRVGGRGTGELFF.

The gene calls are TRBV9 and TRBJ1-3; D gene uncertain. The CDR3 runs 16 residues. V was cut by 1 base and J by 4 bases, with 15 bases left in between. From germline, CDR1 is SGDLS and CDR2 YYNGEE. Here the CDR3 DNA reads TGTGCCAGCAGCGTACGAGCAAGCTCGAGGGGAAACACCATATATTTT. Translation: CASSVRASSRGNTIYF.

The rearrangement joins TRBV30 to TRBJ1-2, with 7 bases matching TRBD1. The V gene end was trimmed by 5 bases and the J gene end by 1 base; junction bases not matched to a gene: 7. The CDR3 contains 14 residues. CDR1 GTSNPN and CDR2 SVGIG come from the germline V gene (reference sequence). CDR3 protein: CAWVDRRNNYGYTF. As DNA, the CDR3 is TGTGCCTGGGTGGACAGGCGAAATAACTATGGCTACACCTTC.

The V and J genes are TRBV19 and TRBJ1-5, with D maybe TRBD1 (5 bases). In germline, CDR1 is LNHDA, CDR2 SQIVND (reference sequence). The CDR3 totals 14 residues. Trimming cost V 6 bases and J 0 bases, with 9 bases left between them. The CDR3 loop reads CASRQGNSNQPQHF. CDR3 coding DNA: TGTGCCAGTAGGCAGGGAAATAGCAATCAGCCCCAGCATTTT.

The J gene is TRBJ1-4, the V gene TRBV19; D unresolved. Germline CDR1 LNHDA, CDR2 SQIVND (reference sequence). This CDR3 is 13 amino acids long. V was shortened by 7 bases and J by 8 bases, with 14 bases between the two germline ends. The CDR3 bases are TGTGCCAGTAACAAGGAGTCCGAGGAAAAACTGTTTTTT. Its protein is CASNKESEEKLFF.

This rearrangement joins TRBV10-3 to TRBJ1-6; 9 bases map to TRBD1. The J segment lost 9 bases and the V segment lost 6 bases, leaving 15 bases of the junction unmatched. The CDR3 totals 17 residues. Germline V lookup: CDR1 ENHRY, CDR2 SYGVKD. The CDR3 loop is CAISAVSPGQGGSPLHF. In DNA, the CDR3 is TGTGCCATCAGCGCCGTAAGCCCGGGACAGGGCGGTTCACCCCTCCACTTT.

CDR3 nucleotide sequence: TGTGCCAGCAGCTTAGCGCAGGGGGCCTTTGGCTACACCTTC. Its protein is CASSLAQGAFGYTF. The chain has TRBV7-2 and TRBJ1-2; 8 bases fit TRBD1. The germline gives CDR1 SGHTA, CDR2 FQGNSA. Losses at the gene ends were 0 bases for V and 7 bases for J; bases not matched to a gene: 4. The length of the CDR3 is 14 residues.

V and J are TRBV6-5 and TRBJ1-1; D ambiguous. Germline V gene data show CDR1 as MNHEY and CDR2 as SVGAGI. The CDR3 consists of 14 residues. Trimming removed 2 bases from V and 1 base from J, with 8 bases in between. The chain's CDR3 is CASSYQTKNTEAFF. In DNA, the CDR3 is TGTGCCAGCAGTTACCAAACAAAGAACACTGAAGCTTTCTTT.

This chain joins TRBV30 and TRBJ2-7, with 9 bases fitting TRBD1. J was trimmed by 3 bases and V by 5 bases; bases with no gene match: 2. Germline V gene data show CDR1 as GTSNPN and CDR2 as SVGIG (reference sequence). CDR3 length: 12 residues. The CDR3 region has the DNA TGTGCCTGGGCGGACAGGGGCTACGAGCAGTACTTC. Translated: CAWADRGYEQYF.

This clone was counted a single time. This chain joins TRBV29-1 and TRBJ2-7, with a possible D match to TRBD2 (7 bases). Germline lookup yields CDR1 SQVTM and CDR2 ANQGSEA. The CDR3 has 16 residues. The V and J ends lost 0 bases and 1 base respectively, with 16 bases between them. CDR3 residues: CSVEDPVAGASYEQYF. CDR3 DNA: TGCAGCGTTGAAGATCCTGTGGCGGGGGCTTCCTACGAGCAGTACTTC.

This clone was counted only a few times. This sequence joins TRBV4-1 and TRBJ1-2; 9 nucleotides match TRBD1. The germline V gene has CDR1 MGHRA and CDR2 YSYEKL. Germline trimming cut 2 bases from V and 6 bases from J; bases unmatched to any gene: 4. The CDR3 covers 14 residues. CDR3 amino acids: CASSQPDRGHGYTF. CDR3 nucleotides: TGCGCCAGCAGCCAACCGGACAGGGGACATGGCTACACCTTC.

CDR3 sequence reads: CASSRGSQGFNEQFF. The CDR3, as DNA: TGTGCCAGCAGCCGGGGCAGCCAGGGGTTCAATGAGCAGTTCTTC. V usage is TRBV7-9 and J usage is TRBJ2-1, with a possible D match to TRBD1 (6 bases). V dropped 5 bases and J dropped 6 bases, with 17 bases sitting between them. The CDR3 totals 15 residues. CDR1 SEHNR and CDR2 FQNEAQ come from the germline V gene (reference sequence).

This chain links TRBV19 with TRBJ2-4; tentatively, D is TRBD1 (6 bases). Between the trimmed V and J ends, which lost 3 bases and 0 bases, there was a span of 24 bases. Germline CDR1 reads LNHDA; CDR2 reads SQIVND (reference sequence). This CDR3 region has 20 residues. The CDR3 sequence: CASSMTDQGTVSLAKNIQYF. The CDR3 DNA reads TGTGCCAGTAGTATGACGGACCAGGGGACGGTATCCCTAGCCAAAAACATTCAGTACTTC.

This chain uses TRBV5-5 with TRBJ1-5, with no clear D. CDR3 size: 14 residues. V was cut by 0 bases and J by 5 bases, with 9 bases left in between. Germline values: CDR1 SGHKS, CDR2 YYEKEE (reference sequence). The CDR3: CASSLGTVDQPQHF. The CDR3 nucleotides read TGTGCCAGCAGCTTGGGTACAGTAGATCAGCCCCAGCATTTT.

This chain links TRBV3-1 (or the pseudogene TRBV3-2) with TRBJ2-3; 11 nucleotides agree with TRBD2. The V gene's germline CDR1 is LGHDT and CDR2 YNNKEL (reference sequence). The CDR3 has 19 residues. V lost 4 bases and J lost 0; bases outside the gene matches: 12. Here the CDR3 reads CASSLPALAGAPSTDTQYF. DNA of the CDR3: TGTGCCAGCAGCCTCCCGGCACTAGCGGGAGCTCCTAGCACAGATACGCAGTATTTT.

The genes are TRBV5-6 and TRBJ1-2; TRBD1 agrees at 10 bases. The CDR3 is made up of 14 amino acids. Per germline, CDR1 SGHDT and CDR2 YYEEEE. After removal of 5 bases from V and 6 bases from J, the junction contained 7 bases not matched to a gene. Here the CDR3 reads CASRAFDRGHGYTF. The CDR3 nucleotides are TGTGCCAGCAGAGCGTTCGACAGGGGGCATGGCTACACCTTC.

The V call is TRBV20-1, the J call TRBJ1-5; the match to TRBD1 covers 7 bases. The CDR3 is 14 amino acids. Germline V CDR1 and CDR2: DFQATT, SNEGSKA (reference sequence). Losses at the gene ends were 4 bases for V and 4 bases for J; bases not matched to a gene: 7. CDR3 region: CSATDRAWNQPQHF. CDR3 nucleotides: TGCAGTGCTACTGACAGGGCTTGGAATCAGCCCCAGCATTTT.

This clone was counted only a few times. This chain links TRBV6-5 with TRBJ2-5, with 11 bases matching TRBD2. Unmatched junction bases numbered 4, after V lost 8 bases and J lost 5 bases. The CDR3 sequence is 13 residues long. Germline V CDR1 and CDR2: MNHEY, SVGAGI. Written as DNA, the CDR3 is TGTGCCAGCGGTTGGACTAGCGGGGAGACCCAGTACTTC. It specifies CASGWTSGETQYF.

This clone has just a few counts. The chain combines TRBV19 with TRBJ2-1; D unresolved. The CDR3 is made up of 15 amino acids. The V end was cut by 2 bases, the J end by 7 bases, with 15 bases between. In germline, CDR1 is LNHDA, CDR2 SQIVND (reference sequence). The CDR3 bases are TGTGCCAGTAGTATAACGAGACTCGGCGGAAATGAGCAGTTCTTC. Translation: CASSITRLGGNEQFF.

The rearrangement links TRBV6-5 to TRBJ2-3, with 9 bases identical to TRBD1. Germline CDR1 is MNHEY and CDR2 is SVGAGI. The length of the CDR3 is 15 residues. The V gene end was trimmed by 6 bases and the J gene end by 8 bases; junction bases not matched to a gene: 12. CDR3 loop: CASSLPGQGSATQYF. For the CDR3, the DNA is TGTGCCAGCAGCCTTCCGGGACAGGGATCGGCTACGCAGTATTTT.